The entry below describes one TCR beta chain. This CDR3 has 15 amino acids. Trimming stripped 2 bases from V and 7 bases from J, with 18 bases between. Germline CDR1 and CDR2: SGHRS and YFSETQ. This sample is part of a study of PD-L1 blockade in urothelial cancer. Study-level information: Male sex and bladder-origin urothelial cancer characterized about 85% of the roughly 30 patients.

As for time point: pretreatment peripheral blood. The data were produced by immunoSEQ multiplex PCR, yet TCRdb's version contains in-frame clones alone and is incomplete. The sample yields 55,000 to 80,000 clones, about 90% seen once. The specimen comprised PBMCs, sampled around atezolizumab (anti-PD-L1) treatment. The origin of this receptor is a man aged 55-75 years with urothelial cancer. This chain connects TRBV5-1 to TRBJ1-2; D may be TRBD1 (6 bases). CDR3 bases: TGCGCCAGCAGCTTAGGTGGGGGCGAGTTTGGTGGCTACACCTTC. Its protein is CASSLGGGEFGGYTF.